The 17 T cell receptor beta chains reported below all come from one sample, sequenced in a study of cytomegalovirus exposure and HLA in healthy donors. In the PCR, 60 Vbeta and 13 Jbeta primers were used. Here immunoSEQ multiplex PCR was the method, and the copy in TCRdb shows in-frame clones only, minus some. The sample yields tens of thousands of clones, about two thirds seen once. Sequenced sample: PBMCs. Receptors were obtained from a woman between 35 and 50 years old in good health and CMV-seropositive.

This chain links TRBV7-7 with TRBJ2-5; D remains unclear. The CDR3 sequence is 13 residues long. The germline V gene has CDR1 SSHAT and CDR2 FNYEAQ (reference sequence). The V gene lost 2 bases and the J gene lost 5 bases, with 9 bases spanning the gap. The CDR3 is CASSLYFGETQYF. The CDR3 nucleotides are TGTGCCAGCAGCTTATATTTCGGGGAGACCCAGTACTTC.

This chain links TRBV2 with TRBJ2-1; D gene unclear. The germline CDR1 and CDR2 sequences are SNHLY and FYNNEI. V was pared by 6 bases and J by 4 bases, with 4 bases between. The CDR3 sequence is 11 residues long. This chain's CDR3 is CASSLYNEQFF. CDR3 bases: TGTGCCAGCAGCTTGTACAATGAGCAGTTCTTC.

This sequence joins TRBV5-1 and TRBJ2-1; 13 bases are shared with TRBD2. Germline V gene sequence: CDR1 SGHRS, CDR2 YFSETQ. V lost 0 bases to trimming and J lost 8 bases; unmatched junction nucleotides: 5. CDR3 length: 16 amino acids. The CDR3 DNA sequence: TGCGCCAGCAGCTTGGGACTAGCGGGGGGTGAGGATGAGCAGTTCTTC. As protein: CASSLGLAGGEDEQFF.

This clone was detected many times. The rearrangement links TRBV5-1 to TRBJ2-1, with 7 nucleotides matching TRBD2. Germline loops: CDR1 SGHRS, CDR2 YFSETQ. V gave up 4 bases and J gave up 5 bases; unmatched junction bases: 6. The CDR3 runs 14 residues. This CDR3 reads CASSPGGSNNEQFF. Written as DNA, the CDR3 is TGCGCCAGCAGCCCCGGGGGGTCAAACAATGAGCAGTTCTTC. The variable domain in full, completed from reference TRBV5-1 and TRBJ2-1, reads KAGVTQTPRYLIKTRGQQVTLSCSPISGHRSVSWYQQTPGQGLQFLFEYFSETQRNKGNFPGRFSGRQFSNSRSEMNVSTLELGDSALYLCASSPGGSNNEQFFGPGTRLTVL.

The chain is built from TRBV7-8 and TRBJ1-1; D might be TRBD1 (5 bases). CDR3 size: 12 residues. CDR1 is SGHVS, CDR2 FQNEAQ, per germline. Trimming left V 3 bases short and J 7 bases short, with 9 bases between. Here the CDR3 reads CASSFPDSEAFF. The DNA of the CDR3 is TGTGCCAGCAGCTTTCCAGACAGTGAAGCTTTCTTT.

The CDR3 sequence is CASSLQASGGNEQFF. DNA of the CDR3: TGCGCCAGCAGCTTGCAAGCTAGCGGGGGGAATGAGCAGTTCTTC. The chain joins TRBV5-1 to TRBJ2-1; 11 bases are shared with TRBD2. The CDR3 is 15 amino acids. The germline V gene encodes CDR1 SGHRS and CDR2 YFSETQ. The trim removed 1 base at V and 7 bases at J, leaving 4 bases unmatched. The entire variable domain, with the rest obtained from reference TRBV5-1 and TRBJ2-1, is as follows: KAGVTQTPRYLIKTRGQQVTLSCSPISGHRSVSWYQQTPGQGLQFLFEYFSETQRNKGNFPGRFSGRQFSNSRSEMNVSTLELGDSALYLCASSLQASGGNEQFFGPGTRLTVL.

The chain joins TRBV5-5 to TRBJ1-5; 8 bases match TRBD1. This CDR3 region has 15 residues. Germline V gives CDR1 SGHKS, CDR2 YYEKEE (reference sequence). The V and J ends lost 4 bases and 8 bases, in that order; junction bases with no gene match: 11. DNA of the CDR3: TGTGCCAGCAGCCCCCACGGGACAGGCCAGGAGCCCCAGCATTTT. Amino acid sequence: CASSPHGTGQEPQHF.

This clone was picked up a small number of times. The V and J genes are TRBV9 and TRBJ2-3; 7 nucleotides match TRBD2. The germline V gene encodes CDR1 SGDLS and CDR2 YYNGEE. Trimming at V came to 0 bases and at J to 9 bases, leaving 13 bases not matched to a gene. The CDR3 spans 16 residues. CDR3 DNA: TGTGCCAGCAGCGTAGAAGTTAGTTGGGCGGGGGAAACGCAGTATTTT. Its translation: CASSVEVSWAGETQYF. Looking up the rest from reference TRBV9 and TRBJ2-3 gives the full variable domain: DSGVTQTPKHLITATGQRVTLRCSPRSGDLSVYWYQQSLDQGLQFLIQYYNGEERAKGNILERFSAQQFPDLHSELNLSSLELGDSALYFCASSVEVSWAGETQYFGPGTRLTVL.

The J gene is TRBJ1-2, the V gene TRBV4-2; perhaps TRBD1 as D (6 bases). CDR3 length: 14 residues. V was cut by 6 bases and J by 2 bases, with 13 bases left in between. Germline loops: CDR1 LGHNA, CDR2 YNFKEQ. DNA of the CDR3: TGTGCCAGCAGAACTACAGGACAGAACTATGGCTACACCTTC. It yields the protein CASRTTGQNYGYTF.

The rearrangement uses TRBV5-1 and TRBJ2-7, with 7 bases that match TRBD2. The CDR3 consists of 17 residues. With 3 bases clipped from V and 3 bases from J, the junction kept 15 bases outside the gene matches. CDR1 is SGHRS, CDR2 YFSETQ, per germline. CDR3 bases: TGCGCCAGCAGCTCCCCCCCACCGGCGGGAGACTACTACGAGCAGTACTTC. This encodes CASSSPPPAGDYYEQYF.

The chain carries TRBV6-6 and TRBJ2-3; D is perhaps TRBD2 (5 bases). Germline CDR1 reads MNHNY; CDR2 reads SVGAGI (reference sequence). The CDR3 runs to 15 residues. Trimming removed 6 bases at V and 0 bases at J, with 13 bases between. The DNA for the CDR3 is TGTGCCAGCAGACTAGGACCCTCTAGCACAGATACGCAGTATTTT. Its translation is CASRLGPSSTDTQYF.

This chain uses TRBV5-1 with TRBJ1-6; the match to TRBD1 covers 7 bases. After removal of 2 bases from V and 4 bases from J, the junction contained 3 bases not matched to a gene. This CDR3 region has 15 residues. The germline V gene encodes CDR1 SGHRS and CDR2 YFSETQ. The CDR3: CASSLGQDYNSPLHF. The CDR3, as DNA: TGCGCCAGCAGCTTAGGACAGGATTATAATTCACCCCTCCACTTT.

The rearrangement links TRBV6-1 to TRBJ1-2, with 8 positions matching TRBD1. CDR3 length equals 15 residues. V lost 7 bases, J lost 2 bases, and 9 bases stayed unmatched. CDR1 MNHNS and CDR2 SASEGT come from the germline V gene. CDR3 in amino acids: CASKVQGAANYGYTF. The CDR3 DNA is TGTGCCAGCAAGGTCCAGGGGGCGGCCAACTATGGCTACACCTTC.

This rearrangement joins TRBV30 to TRBJ1-3; D might be TRBD1 (5 bases). Trimming shortened V by 5 bases and J by 3 bases, and 17 bases separated the two germline ends. Germline CDR1 and CDR2: GTSNPN and SVGIG (reference sequence). This CDR3 contains 15 residues. The CDR3 DNA reads TGTGCCTGGGGGGCTTACGGAGGGTTTGGAAACACCATATATTTT. Translating it yields CAWGAYGGFGNTIYF.

The chain's CDR3 is CAWSVMSTSLAKNIQYF. CDR3 coding DNA: TGTGCCTGGAGTGTAATGTCAACGAGTCTGGCCAAAAACATTCAGTACTTC. The J gene is TRBJ2-4, the V gene TRBV30; D remains unclear. The CDR3 sequence is 17 residues long. CDR1 and CDR2 from the germline V gene are GTSNPN and SVGIG (reference sequence). Trimming shortened V by 0 bases and J by 1 base, and 16 bases separated the two germline ends.

A few counts support this clone. This chain links TRBV19 with TRBJ1-2; 8 nucleotides align to TRBD1. V was clipped by 8 bases and J by 0 bases; unmatched bases: 5. The germline V gene encodes CDR1 LNHDA and CDR2 SQIVND (reference sequence). There are 14 residues in the CDR3. The CDR3 DNA is TGTGCCAGTGCCACACAGGGGGCTAACTATGGCTACACCTTC. Protein sequence: CASATQGANYGYTF.

This sequence joins TRBV6-5 and TRBJ1-2, with D possibly being TRBD1 (5 bases). The CDR3 is made up of 15 amino acids. Germline V gives CDR1 MNHEY, CDR2 SVGAGI. The V end was cut by 7 bases, the J end by 0 bases, with 15 bases between. CDR3 DNA sequence: TGTGCCAGCAAGAGTTGGACACCAACTAACTATGGCTACACCTTC. Its translation is CASKSWTPTNYGYTF.